A single sample is the source of the 26 T cell receptor beta chains below, sequenced in a study of glioma-infiltrating T cells after dendritic cell vaccination. Assay: immunoSEQ multiplex PCR; the TCRdb copy retains only in-frame clones and omits some. This sample has about 92,000 clones, with approximately 90% found just once. This material consisted of blood, taken before dendritic cell vaccination. The receptors shown here come from a human donor with glioblastoma.

The chain carries TRBV9 and TRBJ2-7; 7 bases align to TRBD1. CDR1 and CDR2 from the germline V gene are SGDLS and YYNGEE. The J segment lost 2 bases and the V segment lost 4 bases, leaving 9 bases of the junction unmatched. This CDR3 contains 15 residues. The chain's CDR3 is CASSLGAGGTYEQYF. In DNA form, the CDR3 reads TGTGCCAGCAGCCTTGGGGCAGGGGGAACCTACGAGCAGTACTTC.

The gene calls are TRBV19 and TRBJ2-7; 10 positions agree with TRBD1. CDR3 length: 14 residues. Germline V gives CDR1 LNHDA, CDR2 SQIVND (reference sequence). The junction had 10 bases not matched to a gene; V was cut back by 8 bases and J by 6 bases. The CDR3 DNA reads as TGTGCCAGTGCTGGAAGGGACAGGGGTGGCGAGCAGTACTTC. Protein: CASAGRDRGGEQYF.

This clone occurred a few times. V is TRBV7-6 and J is TRBJ1-2, with unresolved D. This CDR3 is 14 amino acids long. Trimming stripped 2 bases from V and 7 bases from J, with 14 bases between. Per the germline V gene, CDR1 is SGHVS and CDR2 is FNYEAQ. In nucleotides, the CDR3 is TGTGCCAGCAGCTTAACCGGACGGGGTGGTGGCTACACCTTC. As protein: CASSLTGRGGGYTF.

The table lists this clone with a count of one. The chain is built from TRBV29-1 and TRBJ2-1; 9 nucleotides match TRBD2. V dropped 4 bases and J dropped 4; count of bases not matched to a gene: 11. Germline V lookup: CDR1 SQVTM, CDR2 ANQGSEA. The CDR3 is 16 amino acids. The CDR3: CSVGATVLAGYNEQFF. As DNA, the CDR3 is TGCAGCGTTGGGGCCACGGTACTAGCGGGTTACAATGAGCAGTTCTTC.

This clone was counted a few times. The genes are TRBV5-4 and TRBJ1-4, with D unclear. CDR3 length: 13 residues. Per germline, CDR1 SGHNT and CDR2 YYREEE (reference sequence). V was shortened by 4 bases and J by 8 bases, with 12 bases between the two germline ends. The CDR3 loop reads CASSQGLEEKLFF. The CDR3 DNA is TGTGCCAGCAGCCAAGGACTTGAGGAAAAACTGTTTTTT.

V usage is TRBV28 and J usage is TRBJ2-7, with 10 bases identical to TRBD1. The CDR3 runs 15 residues. CDR1 is MDHEN and CDR2 is SYDVKM in the germline V gene. The J segment lost 3 bases and the V segment lost 2 bases, leaving 4 bases of the junction unmatched. The CDR3 region is CASSLERDRGYEQYF. The DNA of the CDR3 is TGTGCCAGCAGTTTAGAACGGGACAGGGGCTACGAGCAGTACTTC.

This clone is a singleton in its sample. V and J are TRBV28 and TRBJ1-6, with D perhaps TRBD1 (6 bases). This CDR3 is built from 17 residues. V lost 6 bases to trimming and J lost 4 bases, with 19 bases between them. CDR1 MDHEN and CDR2 SYDVKM come from the germline V gene. CDR3 region: CASRSINRARYNSPLHF. The CDR3 nucleotides are TGTGCCAGCAGGTCTATCAACAGGGCACGGTATAATTCACCCCTCCACTTT.

This clone was detected only a few times. The chain has TRBV5-1 and TRBJ1-2; 9 bases are shared with TRBD1. V trimming: 0 bases; J trimming: 5 bases; junction bases outside the gene matches: 2. In germline, CDR1 is SGHRS, CDR2 YFSETQ. This CDR3 is built from 14 residues. As DNA, the CDR3 is TGCGCCAGCAGCTTGGGGGACAGGGCTTATGGCTACACCTTC. Its translation is CASSLGDRAYGYTF.

V and J are TRBV19 and TRBJ1-1; possible D gene TRBD1, 6 bases. The CDR3 contains 15 residues. V shed 1 base and J shed 7 bases, with 16 bases lying between them. Germline V gene data show CDR1 as LNHDA and CDR2 as SQIVND (reference sequence). The DNA for the CDR3 is TGTGCCAGTAGTATAGTTGGGGGGCCGGGAGGTGAAGCTTTCTTT. Translated: CASSIVGGPGGEAFF.

The chain uses TRBV11-2 and TRBJ2-7, with D possibly being TRBD2 (6 bases). V was trimmed by 2 bases and J by 3 bases, leaving 8 bases between them. In germline, CDR1 is SGHAT, CDR2 FQNNGV. The CDR3 is 13 amino acids. The CDR3: CASSLQGGYEQYF. The CDR3 DNA reads as TGTGCCAGCAGCTTACAGGGAGGCTACGAGCAGTACTTC.

The rearrangement uses TRBV28 and TRBJ1-2, with D uncertain. Germline CDR1 is MDHEN and CDR2 is SYDVKM. V gave up 4 bases and J gave up 5 bases, with 8 bases separating them. This CDR3 has 12 residues. Here the CDR3 reads CASSSFLYGYTF. CDR3 sequence (DNA): TGTGCCAGCAGTTCGTTTCTTTATGGCTACACCTTC.

This clone was picked up a small number of times. V is TRBV6-5 and J is TRBJ1-1; the match to TRBD1 covers 7 bases. In germline, CDR1 is MNHEY, CDR2 SVGAGI. J gave up 11 bases and V 6 bases, and 15 bases lay outside the gene matches. This CDR3 is built from 14 residues. CDR3 residues: CASRNAGQSLKAFF. The CDR3 bases are TGTGCCAGCAGAAATGCGGGACAGTCACTAAAGGCTTTCTTT.

The chain uses TRBV5-4 and TRBJ2-1; 9 bases align to TRBD1. The CDR3 sequence is 15 residues long. V trimming: 3 bases; J trimming: 8 bases; junction bases outside the gene matches: 9. Germline V CDR1 and CDR2: SGHNT, YYREEE (reference sequence). The CDR3 region is CASSWDRDSRDEQFF. CDR3 in DNA: TGTGCCAGCAGCTGGGACAGGGACAGTAGGGATGAGCAGTTCTTC.

The chain has TRBV7-3 and TRBJ1-1, with a weak D call TRBD1 (6 bases). The CDR3 runs to 15 residues. CDR1 and CDR2 (germline): SGHTA, FQGTGA. V shed 0 bases and J shed 3 bases, with 11 bases lying between them. CDR3 in amino acids: CASSLTGGADTEAFF. Written as DNA, the CDR3 is TGTGCCAGCAGCTTAACGGGGGGGGCGGACACTGAAGCTTTCTTT.

V gene TRBV13 combines with J gene TRBJ2-1, with 7 nucleotides matching TRBD2. The CDR3 consists of 16 residues. CDR1 and CDR2 (germline): PRHDT, FYEKMQ (reference sequence). The DNA of the CDR3 is TGTGCGGGGAGCCCTACAGTCAGCGGGGTAGGCAATGAGCAGTTCTTC. It yields the protein CAGSPTVSGVGNEQFF.

This clone has more than one count but fewer than ten. The chain recombines TRBV28 with TRBJ1-5, with no clear D. V lost 6 bases and J 2 bases, leaving 11 bases between the germline ends. Germline assignment: CDR1 MDHEN and CDR2 SYDVKM. The CDR3 runs 14 residues. Here the CDR3 reads CASRAPRGNQPQHF. The CDR3 DNA sequence: TGTGCCAGCAGAGCCCCGAGGGGCAATCAGCCCCAGCATTTT.

The chain carries TRBV6-6 and TRBJ1-2; a possible D gene is TRBD1 (5 bases). Germline lookup yields CDR1 MNHNY and CDR2 SVGAGI (reference sequence). The V gene lost 7 bases and the J gene lost 0 bases, with 9 bases spanning the gap. CDR3 length equals 13 residues. CDR3 in amino acids: CASKTGPNYGYTF. CDR3 nucleotides: TGTGCCAGCAAAACAGGCCCTAACTATGGCTACACCTTC.

This chain links TRBV30 with TRBJ2-3; 9 bases map to TRBD1. V lost 2 bases to trimming and J lost 7 bases; unmatched junction nucleotides: 10. CDR1 is GTSNPN, CDR2 SVGIG, per germline (reference sequence). This CDR3 is 15 amino acids long. In DNA form, the CDR3 reads TGTGCCTGGAGTCCCGGGACAGGGAGTACGAATACGCAGTATTTT. Protein: CAWSPGTGSTNTQYF.

This clone was seen just once. For the CDR3, the DNA is TGCGCCAGCTCGGGACTAGCGGGCTACGAGCAGTACTTC. Protein product: CASSGLAGYEQYF. The chain is built from TRBV10-2 and TRBJ2-5; 12 positions match TRBD2. The assigned J gene may be wrong: the sequence end matches TRBJ2-7 better. Germline V lookup: CDR1 WSHSY, CDR2 SAAADI. The CDR3 covers 13 residues.

V gene TRBV7-2 combines with J gene TRBJ2-3; 7 nucleotides agree with TRBD1. The length of the CDR3 is 15 residues. The germline V gene has CDR1 SGHTA and CDR2 FQGNSA. V lost 1 base and J lost 5; bases outside the gene matches: 6. The CDR3 sequence is CASSLEGGYEDTQYF. The CDR3 DNA reads as TGTGCCAGCAGCTTAGAAGGGGGCTATGAAGATACGCAGTATTTT.

J is TRBJ1-2 and V is TRBV6-5, with 9 bases lining up with TRBD1. Germline CDR1 and CDR2: MNHEY and SVGAGI. J was trimmed by 4 bases and V by 5 bases; bases with no gene match: 5. The CDR3 covers 14 residues. The CDR3 DNA follows: TGTGCCAGCAGTACGGTGACAGGGGGCTATGGCTACACCTTC. Its protein is CASSTVTGGYGYTF.

The chain recombines TRBV27 with TRBJ2-7; no clear D gene. Germline V gives CDR1 MNHEY, CDR2 SMNVEV (reference sequence). This CDR3 has 13 amino acids. Trimming took 8 bases from V and 0 from J, leaving 11 bases between them. The CDR3 protein is CASSSRGSYEQYF. Here the CDR3 DNA reads TGTGCCAGCTCGTCCCGCGGCTCCTACGAGCAGTACTTC.

The genes are TRBV7-9 and TRBJ2-7; 9 nucleotides match TRBD2. The CDR3 is 15 amino acids. V dropped 4 bases and J dropped 2; count of bases not matched to a gene: 6. Germline V CDR1 and CDR2: SEHNR, FQNEAQ (reference sequence). The CDR3 nucleotides are TGTGCCAGCAGCTCTTGGCGGGAGGGCCCCTACGAGCAGTACTTC. It codes for CASSSWREGPYEQYF.

This chain uses TRBV14 with TRBJ2-5, with 10 bases aligning to TRBD2. CDR1 is SGHDN and CDR2 is FVKESK in the germline V gene. There are 17 residues in the CDR3. After removal of 3 bases from V and 3 bases from J, the junction contained 10 bases not matched to a gene. For the CDR3, the DNA is TGTGCCAGCAGCCAGGACCGGCGGCTAGCGGGAGAAGAGACCCAGTACTTC. This codes for CASSQDRRLAGEETQYF.

J is TRBJ2-7 and V is TRBV27; 13 bases fit TRBD2. This CDR3 contains 16 residues. V dropped 2 bases and J dropped 3; count of bases not matched to a gene: 4. Germline lookup yields CDR1 MNHEY and CDR2 SMNVEV (reference sequence). As DNA, the CDR3 is TGTGCCAGCAGTTTAGAGGGGACTAGCGGGATCTACGAGCAGTACTTC. This encodes CASSLEGTSGIYEQYF.

This chain connects TRBV7-2 to TRBJ2-1; 11 bases map to TRBD2. The CDR3 sequence is 19 residues long. The V gene end was trimmed by 5 bases and the J gene end by 7 bases; junction bases not matched to a gene: 19. The germline CDR1 and CDR2 sequences are SGHTA and FQGNSA. CDR3 protein: CASSPRVGSGGAGGNEQFF. The CDR3 DNA reads as TGTGCCAGCAGCCCTCGGGTGGGTAGCGGGGGGGCCGGGGGGAATGAGCAGTTCTTC.